The present TCR beta chain was sequenced within a study of cytomegalovirus exposure and HLA in healthy donors. Overall study results and limits: Most TCR sequences showed up rarely, but some public TCRs showed up in many donors. Later analysis identified a missense DCLRE1C variant that was linked to TCR beta V- and J-gene trimming. Cytomegalovirus-associated status was assigned to approximately 160 TCR beta chains.

In the case of this clone: What it recognizes is unknown.

In the PCR, 60 Vbeta and 13 Jbeta primers were used. Clones were sequenced by immunoSEQ multiplex PCR, and TCRdb holds only the in-frame ones, with some missing. Of 150,000 to 200,000 clones in the sample, approximately 79% were seen once. This CDR3 has 16 residues. The germline V gene encodes CDR1 SGHKS and CDR2 YYEKEE (reference sequence). V was shortened by 1 base and J by 3 bases, with 16 bases between the two germline ends. The source is a woman aged 40 to 50 in good health and CMV-seronegative. The chain links TRBV5-5 to TRBJ1-1, with D perhaps TRBD1 (5 bases). The sample consisted of PBMCs. The CDR3 loop reads CASSLLMGGGDTEAFF. Here the CDR3 DNA reads TGTGCCAGCAGCTTGCTGATGGGTGGAGGGGACACTGAAGCTTTCTTT.